This TCR beta chain was captured by sequencing in a study of blood T cell repertoires in COVID-19. As for the study in general: COVID-19 samples, acute and convalescent, were from the United States, Italy and Spain. Sources were T cells, B-cell-depleted T cells, or PBMCs; the material itself was cDNA or gDNA.

This clone was detected only a few times. In the original workflow: Reference gene primers were amplified, and this amplification served to estimate nucleated cell counts. Profiled with immunoSEQ multiplex PCR; TCRdb holds only in-frame clones, not every one. D and trimming come from the DNA, and the V and J calls and clone size come from that table. The table includes 130,000 to 150,000 clones, 75% to 85% detected once. This CDR3 comprises 14 residues. Germline CDR1 is MDHEN and CDR2 is SYDVKM. V was trimmed by 2 bases and J by 8 bases, leaving 15 bases between them. V and J are TRBV28 and TRBJ1-2; D ambiguous. Sequencing input: peripheral blood. The sequence was collected from a man in his sixties with active or convalescent COVID-19. CDR3 DNA sequence: TGTGCCAGCAGTTTAGTTGGACTTCCGGGGGGCTACACCTTC. Translated: CASSLVGLPGGYTF.